The 12 T cell receptor beta chains below come from one sample, sequenced in a study of tumor and adjacent non-tumor tissue in lung cancer. This sample's RNA came from whole unsorted tissue. More than 3 cm separated this lung sample from the edge of the tumor. Three rounds of nested PCR, following a modified ARM-PCR protocol, produced the TCRbeta library. TCRdb called the multiplex PCR reads again in MiXCR, with one record for every CDR3 protein. The sample has fewer than 45,000 distinct CDR3 sequences; around 67% are singletons. The sample consisted of distant non-tumor lung tissue. The receptors originated from a woman in her 40s with non-small cell lung cancer.

As to this clonotype: One end of the junction fails to match germline, which may point to a read error. This chain uses TRBV4-1 with TRBJ2-6; TRBD1 agrees at 9 bases. This CDR3 has 18 residues. Germline values: CDR1 MGHRA, CDR2 YSYEKL. This CDR3 reads CTSSFQPGQGPGANVLTF. The DNA of the CDR3 is TGCACCAGCAGTTTCCAACCGGGACAGGGACCTGGGGCCAACGTCCTGACTTTC.

J is TRBJ2-7 and V is TRBV20-1, with 10 bases that match TRBD1. V lost 7 bases and J lost 3; bases outside the gene matches: 12. This CDR3 has 15 residues. Germline values: CDR1 DFQATT, CDR2 SNEGSKA (reference sequence). CDR3 loop: CSVRFPGQGIYEQYF. As DNA, the CDR3 is TGCAGTGTTAGGTTTCCGGGACAGGGGATCTACGAGCAGTACTTC.

A note on this clonotype: The conserved phenylalanine or tryptophan is not found at the CDR3 terminus, so this likely reflects a read error. The chain links TRBV5-6 to TRBJ2-7; TRBD1 aligns across 7 bases. Germline V gene lookup returns CDR1 SGHDT and CDR2 YYEEEE. The CDR3 is 13 amino acids. Germline trimming cut 7 bases from V and 3 bases from J; bases unmatched to any gene: 7. The CDR3 protein is CASAVQGFYEQYL. In DNA form, the CDR3 reads TGTGCCAGCGCGGTACAGGGGTTCTACGAGCAGTACTTA.

In the case of this clonotype: Since a much larger clone is just one base distant, this may be a read error. V usage is TRBV5-1 and J usage is TRBJ2-3; 11 bases are a match to TRBD2. Germline CDR1 SGHRS, CDR2 YFSETQ. The CDR3 spans 17 residues. The CDR3 DNA reads TGCGCCAGCAGTCAAATGACTAGCGGGGCGCGCACAGATATGCAGTATTTT. It codes for CASSQMTSGARTDMQYF.

A word on this clonotype: A read error may explain this, as a much larger clone is one base away. This chain links TRBV6-6 with TRBJ2-6, with D possibly TRBD2 on 7 matching bases. The CDR3 runs to 18 residues. Germline V gene data show CDR1 as MNHNY and CDR2 as SVGAGI (reference sequence). For the CDR3, the DNA is TGTGCCAGCATTTACGGGGGGCTAACAGCCTCTGGGGCCAACGTCCTGACTTTC. Translation gives CASIYGGLTASGANVLTF.

Remarks on this clonotype: In this CDR3 the conserved last residue, phenylalanine or tryptophan, is missing, so a read error is likely. The DNA is left out, because the CDR3 cannot be placed on it with certainty; the CDR3 is given as TCRdb lists it. V is TRBV10-2 and J is TRBJ2-5; TRBD2 reflects the table's D call only, with no check against the DNA. The length of the CDR3 is 15 amino acids, counting both ends. Looked up from germline, CDR1 is WSHSY and CDR2 is SAAADI. The CDR3 here is CASRGLAGTQETQHL.

On this clonotype itself: The junction shows a germline mismatch at one end, possibly a read error. V gene TRBV10-2 combines with J gene TRBJ1-3; D might be TRBD1 (6 bases). In germline, CDR1 is WSHSY, CDR2 SAAADI. This CDR3 comprises 15 residues. The DNA of the CDR3 is TGTGCCAGCTCCTCCGGGACAAGGGGCGTGAACACCATATATTTT. It codes for CASSSGTRGVNTIYF.

The genes are TRBV11-3 and TRBJ2-3, with 11 bases fitting TRBD2. The CDR3 extends over 16 amino acids. Germline V gives CDR1 SGHNT, CDR2 YENEEA. J gave up 5 bases and V 4 bases, and 8 bases lay outside the gene matches. CDR3 sequence: CASSSSLLAGGDTQYF. The CDR3 DNA is TGTGCCAGCAGCTCAAGCCTTCTAGCGGGGGGAGATACGCAGTATTTT.

This clonotype was observed a few times. Germline and junction disagree at one end, which may indicate a read error. The V call is TRBV7-9, the J call TRBJ2-2; 8 nucleotides match TRBD2. Germline lookup yields CDR1 SEHNR and CDR2 FQNEAQ (reference sequence). This CDR3 spans 14 amino acids. In DNA form, the CDR3 reads TGTGCCAGTCTTGCGGGAGGTCGGACCGGGGAGCCGTTCTTT. It yields the protein CASLAGGRTGEPFF. The whole variable domain, filled in from reference TRBV7-9 and TRBJ2-2, reads DTGVSQNPRHKITKRGQNVTFRCDPISEHNRLYWYRQTLGQGPEFLTYFQNEAQLEKSRLLSDRFSAERPKGSFSTLEIQRTEQGDSAMYLCASLAGGRTGEPFFGEGSRLTVL.

This clonotype was detected a few times. The gene calls are TRBV20-1 and TRBJ2-1, with TRBD2 as a possible D gene (5 bases). The CDR3 sequence is 15 residues long. Trimming shortened V by 2 bases and J by 2 bases, and 13 bases separated the two germline ends. Per germline, CDR1 DFQATT and CDR2 SNEGSKA (reference sequence). CDR3 residues: CSARRGSTAYNEQFF. The CDR3, as DNA: TGCAGTGCTAGAAGAGGGAGCACCGCCTACAATGAGCAGTTCTTC.

The sample holds a few counts of this clonotype. A read error may explain this, as a much larger clone is one base away. The chain combines TRBV20-1 with TRBJ2-1; tentative D call: TRBD1 (5 bases). The CDR3 runs 16 residues. Germline V gene lookup returns CDR1 DFQATT and CDR2 SNEGSKA (reference sequence). Trimming removed 5 bases from V and 4 bases from J, with 21 bases in between. This chain's CDR3 is CSAGALHGAAYNEQFF. CDR3 in DNA: TGCAGTGCTGGGGCCTTACATGGGGCCGCATACAATGAGCAGTTCTTC.

A word on this clonotype: The junction and the germline gene differ at one end; a read error may be behind it. V is TRBV12-3 or TRBV12-4 and J is TRBJ2-3; D may be TRBD1 (5 bases). CDR3 length: 14 amino acids. The CDR3: CASGARVVTDTQYF. The DNA for the CDR3 is TGTGCCAGCGGGGCCAGGGTGGTCACAGATACGCAATATTTT.